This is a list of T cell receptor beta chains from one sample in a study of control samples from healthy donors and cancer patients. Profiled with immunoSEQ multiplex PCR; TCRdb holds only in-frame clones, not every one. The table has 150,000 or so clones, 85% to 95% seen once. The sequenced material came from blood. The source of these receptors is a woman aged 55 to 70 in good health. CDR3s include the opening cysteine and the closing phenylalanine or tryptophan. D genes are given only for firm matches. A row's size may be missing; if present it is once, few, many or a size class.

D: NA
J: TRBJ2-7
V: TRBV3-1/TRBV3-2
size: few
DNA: TGTGCCAGCAGCCAACGATCAGGGGACTACGAGCAGTACTTC
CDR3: CASSQRSGDYEQYF

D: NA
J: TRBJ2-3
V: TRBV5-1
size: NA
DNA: TGCGCCAGCAGCTTGACCCAGGGCGTAAGCACAGATACGCAGTATTTT
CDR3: CASSLTQGVSTDTQYF

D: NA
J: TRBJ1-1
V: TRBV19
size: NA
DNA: TGTGCCAGTCATGGGGTGGAGTGGAACACTGAAGCTTTCTTT
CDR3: CASHGVEWNTEAFF

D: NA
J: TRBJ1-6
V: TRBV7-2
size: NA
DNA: TGTGCCAGCAGCTTTCTTAGGGGTAATTCACCCCTCCACTTT
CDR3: CASSFLRGNSPLHF

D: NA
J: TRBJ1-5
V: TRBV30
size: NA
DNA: TGTGCCTGGAGCGGGGGTAATCAGCCCCAGCATTTT
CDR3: CAWSGGNQPQHF

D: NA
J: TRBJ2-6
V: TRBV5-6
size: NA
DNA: TGTGCCAGCAGCTTGGGACTATCTGGGGCCAACGTCCTGACTTTC
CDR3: CASSLGLSGANVLTF

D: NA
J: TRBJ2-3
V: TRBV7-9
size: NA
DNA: TGTGCCAGCAGCCCCATAGGCGGGGCTAGCACAGATACGCAGTATTTT
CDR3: CASSPIGGASTDTQYF

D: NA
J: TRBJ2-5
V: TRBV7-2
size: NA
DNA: TGTGCCAGCAGCGTCCGGGGGTCGGGGAGGGAGACCCAGTACTTC
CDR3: CASSVRGSGRETQYF

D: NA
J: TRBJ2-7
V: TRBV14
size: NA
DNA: TGTGCCAGCAGCCAAGGGACAACTCAGGGTAGGTACGAGCAGTACTTC
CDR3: CASSQGTTQGRYEQYF

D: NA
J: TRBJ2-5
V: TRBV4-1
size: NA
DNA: TGCGCCAGCAGCCAATTCGGGATTCAGGAGACCCAGTACTTC
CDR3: CASSQFGIQETQYF

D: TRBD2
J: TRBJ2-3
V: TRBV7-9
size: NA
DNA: TGTGCCAGCAGCTTACTAGCGGGGGATGCAGATACGCAGTATTTT
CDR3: CASSLLAGDADTQYF

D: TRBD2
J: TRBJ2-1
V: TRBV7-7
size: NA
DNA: TGTGCCAGCAGCCGGAGCGGGGGATCCTACAATGAGCAGTTCTTC
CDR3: CASSRSGGSYNEQFF

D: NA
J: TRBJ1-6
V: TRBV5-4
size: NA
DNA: TGTGCCAGCAGCTCGGGTCTTACCAATAATTCACCCCTCCACTTT
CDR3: CASSSGLTNNSPLHF

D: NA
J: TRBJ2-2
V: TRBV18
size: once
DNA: TGTGCCAGCTCACCACGGACCGGGGAGCTGTTTTTT
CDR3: CASSPRTGELFF

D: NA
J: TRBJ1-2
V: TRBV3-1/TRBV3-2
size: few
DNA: TGTGCCAGCAGCCAGCACGGTGGCTACACCTTC
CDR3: CASSQHGGYTF

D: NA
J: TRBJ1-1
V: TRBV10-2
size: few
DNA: TGCGCCAGCAGTAAAGGACAGTACACTGAAGCTTTCTTT
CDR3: CASSKGQYTEAFF

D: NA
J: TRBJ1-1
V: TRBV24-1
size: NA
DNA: TGTGCCACCAGTGATCCCGATGTTGAAGCTTTCTTT
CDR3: CATSDPDVEAFF

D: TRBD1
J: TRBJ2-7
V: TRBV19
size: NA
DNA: TGTGCCAGTAGTGCACAGGGGGCTGCCTACGAGCAGTACTTC
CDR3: CASSAQGAAYEQYF

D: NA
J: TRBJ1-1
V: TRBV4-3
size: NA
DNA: TGCGCCAGCGCGGCCGGGGCGGGTGCGATGAACACTGAAGCTTTCTTT
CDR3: CASAAGAGAMNTEAFF

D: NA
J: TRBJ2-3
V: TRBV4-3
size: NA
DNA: TGCGCCAGCAGCCAAGAAATGGGCGGCGGGTCCACAGATACGCAGTATTTT
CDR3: CASSQEMGGGSTDTQYF

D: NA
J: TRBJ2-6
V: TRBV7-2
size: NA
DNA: TGTGCCAGCAGCGCCCACGGCAATTGGGCCAACGTCCTGACTTTC
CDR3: CASSAHGNWANVLTF

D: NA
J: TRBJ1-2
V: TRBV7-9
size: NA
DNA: TGTGCCAGCAGCTTAACGTCGGACAGAGATTATGGCTACACCTTC
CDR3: CASSLTSDRDYGYTF

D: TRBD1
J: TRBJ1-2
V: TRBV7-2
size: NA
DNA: TGTGCCAGCAGCCAGGACAGGGTCTATGGCTACACCTTC
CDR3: CASSQDRVYGYTF

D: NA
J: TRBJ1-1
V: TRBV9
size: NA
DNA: TGTGCCAGCAGCGTAGAACCGAGGAACACTGAAGCTTTCTTT
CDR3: CASSVEPRNTEAFF

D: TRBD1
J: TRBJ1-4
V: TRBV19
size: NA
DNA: TGTGCCAGTAGTCTATCCGGGACAGGTATAGCTAATGAAAAACTGTTTTTT
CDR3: CASSLSGTGIANEKLFF

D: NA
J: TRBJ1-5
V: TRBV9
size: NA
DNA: TGTGCCAGCAGCGCGATTTTAAGGGGTATGGTTCAGCCCCAGCATTTT
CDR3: CASSAILRGMVQPQHF

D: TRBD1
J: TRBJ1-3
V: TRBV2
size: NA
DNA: TGTGCCAGCAGCCCGGGACAGGCTGGAAACACCATATATTTT
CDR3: CASSPGQAGNTIYF

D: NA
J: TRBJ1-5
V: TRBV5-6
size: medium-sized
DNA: TGTGCCAGCAGCTTGTTTAATAAGGCTCAGCCCCAGCATTTT
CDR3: CASSLFNKAQPQHF

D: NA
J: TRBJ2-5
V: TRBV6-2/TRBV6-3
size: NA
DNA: TGTGCCAGCAGTGACTACCAAGAGACCCAGTACTTC
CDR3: CASSDYQETQYF

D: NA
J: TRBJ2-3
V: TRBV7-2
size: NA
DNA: TGTGCCAGCAGCTTAGGACAGGTCACCCCAGATACGCAGTATTTT
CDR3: CASSLGQVTPDTQYF

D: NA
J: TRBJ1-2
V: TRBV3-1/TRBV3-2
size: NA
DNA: TGTGCCAGCAGCCAAGGGGGTGAGGGTGGCTACACCTTC
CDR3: CASSQGGEGGYTF

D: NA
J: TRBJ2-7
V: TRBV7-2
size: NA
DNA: TGTGCCAGCAGCTCCAACAGGGATTCCCACGAGCAGTACTTC
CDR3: CASSSNRDSHEQYF

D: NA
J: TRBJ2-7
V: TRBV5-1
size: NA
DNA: TGCGCCAGCAGCGAACAGGGAACCTACGAGCAGTACTTC
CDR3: CASSEQGTYEQYF

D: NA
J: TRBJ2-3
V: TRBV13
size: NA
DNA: TGTGCCAGCAGCCCGCAAAGGGACGGCCGAGATACGCAGTATTTT
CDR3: CASSPQRDGRDTQYF

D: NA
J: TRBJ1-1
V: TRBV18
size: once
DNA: TGTGCCAGCTCACCACCGAGTACAGTGAACACTGAAGCTTTCTTT
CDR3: CASSPPSTVNTEAFF

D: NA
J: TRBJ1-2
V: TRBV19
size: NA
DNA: TGTGCCAGTAGTATAGATCTGGAGGGACCAAACTATGGCTACACCTTC
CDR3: CASSIDLEGPNYGYTF

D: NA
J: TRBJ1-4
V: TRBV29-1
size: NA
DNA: TGCAGCGTTTGGGGACCAACTAATGAAAAACTGTTTTTT
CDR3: CSVWGPTNEKLFF

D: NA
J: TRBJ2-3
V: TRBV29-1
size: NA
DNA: TGCAGCGTGAAGAACACAGATACGCAGTATTTT
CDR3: CSVKNTDTQYF

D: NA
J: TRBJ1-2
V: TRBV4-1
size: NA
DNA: TGCGCCAGCACCCCTGACGGGGGGGACTATGGCTACACCTTC
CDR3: CASTPDGGDYGYTF

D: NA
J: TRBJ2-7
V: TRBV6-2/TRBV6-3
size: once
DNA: TGTGCCAGCAGTTACCGATCGACAGTAACCTACGAGCAGTACTTC
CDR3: CASSYRSTVTYEQYF

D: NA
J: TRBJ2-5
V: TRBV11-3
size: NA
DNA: TGTGCCAGCATTACTGTGGGCACCAAAGAGACCCAGTACTTC
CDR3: CASITVGTKETQYF

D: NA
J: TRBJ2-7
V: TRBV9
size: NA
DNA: TGTGCCAGCAGCGTAGTCCCCTACGAGCAGTACTTC
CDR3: CASSVVPYEQYF

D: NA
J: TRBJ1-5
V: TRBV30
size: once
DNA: TGTGCCTGGAGTGATTACGGGGGGGGGCAGCCCCAGCATTTT
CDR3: CAWSDYGGGQPQHF

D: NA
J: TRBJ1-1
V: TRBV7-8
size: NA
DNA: TGTGCCAGCAGCTATAACCCGACAAAAACGAACACTGAAGCTTTCTTT
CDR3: CASSYNPTKTNTEAFF

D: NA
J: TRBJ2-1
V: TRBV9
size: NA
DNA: TGTGCCAGCAGCGTAGTCCGGGAAAGCTCCTACAATGAGCAGTTCTTC
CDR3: CASSVVRESSYNEQFF

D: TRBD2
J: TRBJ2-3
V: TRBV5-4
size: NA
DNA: TGTGCCAGCAGCTTGGCTAGCGGGCGCACAGATACGCAGTATTTT
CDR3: CASSLASGRTDTQYF

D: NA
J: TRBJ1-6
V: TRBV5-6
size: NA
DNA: TGTGCCAGCAGCTTCCAACAGATCTATAATTCACCCCTCCACTTT
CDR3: CASSFQQIYNSPLHF

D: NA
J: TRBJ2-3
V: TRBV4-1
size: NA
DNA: TGCGCCAGCAGCCCGGCTAGGAGCTTCACAGATACGCAGTATTTT
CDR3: CASSPARSFTDTQYF

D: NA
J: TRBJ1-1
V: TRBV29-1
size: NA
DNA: TGCAGCGTTGAACCAGGGGAAGAAGCTTTCTTT
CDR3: CSVEPGEEAFF

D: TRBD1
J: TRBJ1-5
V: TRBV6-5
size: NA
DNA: TGTGCCAGCAGCGACAGGGTAGATCAGCCCCAGCATTTT
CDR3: CASSDRVDQPQHF